Shown below are 19 T cell receptor beta chains from a single sample sequenced in a study of identical twins. TCRdb independently ran MiXCR on the 5' RACE reads; one entry per CDR3 protein. The sample shows 200,000 to 300,000 distinct CDR3 sequences, approximately 10% of them seen only once. The sample consisted of memory T cells sorted from blood. Receptors were obtained from a man aged 50-59 years in good health.

This clonotype has only a few counts. This chain joins TRBV9 and TRBJ1-1, with D tentatively TRBD1 (5 bases). CDR3 length: 15 amino acids. The germline V gene has CDR1 SGDLS and CDR2 YYNGEE. V shed 0 bases and J shed 0 bases, with 9 bases lying between them. The CDR3 loop reads CASSVEPGLNTEAFF. The CDR3 DNA reads as TGTGCCAGCAGCGTAGAGCCAGGGTTGAACACTGAAGCTTTCTTT.

This clonotype was counted between two and nine times. V is TRBV5-1 and J is TRBJ2-2; 15 bases align to TRBD2. The V gene end was trimmed by 4 bases and the J gene end by 3 bases; junction bases not matched to a gene: 7. This CDR3 has 18 residues. Germline V gene data show CDR1 as SGHRS and CDR2 as YFSETQ. CDR3 protein: CASSRTSGGVTDTGELFF. DNA for the CDR3: TGCGCCAGCAGCCGGACTAGCGGGGGGGTAACGGACACCGGGGAGCTGTTTTTT.

This clonotype turned up a few times. The V and J genes are TRBV12-3 or TRBV12-4 and TRBJ2-2; TRBD2 is a possible D gene (6 bases). The CDR3 runs to 13 residues. V lost 3 bases, J lost 8 bases, and 10 bases lay in between. CDR3 DNA: TGTGCCAGCAGTTTCCGGGCGGGAGGGGAGCTGTTTTTT. Encoded protein: CASSFRAGGELFF.

This clonotype was counted at least ten times. The V call is TRBV7-2, the J call TRBJ2-1; tentative D call: TRBD2 (5 bases). There are 13 residues in the CDR3. Trimming pared 0 bases from V and 10 bases from J, leaving 10 bases between. The germline gives CDR1 SGHTA, CDR2 FQGNSA. The CDR3 DNA sequence: TGTGCCAGCAGCTTAGCGCGGTCGGGGGAGCAGTTCTTC. It is translated as CASSLARSGEQFF.

This clonotype was observed at least ten times. The chain has TRBV5-1 and TRBJ2-4, with D possibly being TRBD2 (6 bases). V was cut by 4 bases and J by 4 bases, with 15 bases left in between. Germline values: CDR1 SGHRS, CDR2 YFSETQ. This CDR3 contains 15 residues. CDR3 in amino acids: CASSTSGTLKNIQYF. The CDR3 region has the DNA TGCGCCAGCAGCACCTCCGGGACTTTGAAAAACATTCAGTACTTC.

V usage is TRBV5-5 and J usage is TRBJ1-3; D gene unclear. The CDR3 spans 13 residues. V gave up 4 bases and J gave up 10 bases, with 15 bases separating them. The germline V gene encodes CDR1 SGHKS and CDR2 YYEKEE (reference sequence). The CDR3 coding sequence is TGTGCCAGCAGCAATCCGACGGATGGAACCATATATTTT. Translation: CASSNPTDGTIYF.

This clonotype has just a few counts. The rearrangement links TRBV6-2 or TRBV6-3 to TRBJ2-5, with a weak D call TRBD2 (6 bases). V lost 5 bases and J 6 bases, leaving 16 bases between the germline ends. This CDR3 spans 14 amino acids. Germline V gene sequence: CDR1 MNHEY, CDR2 SVGEGT. The chain's CDR3 is CASSRRLEGQTQYF. In DNA form, the CDR3 reads TGTGCCAGCAGTCGGCGACTAGAGGGGCAGACCCAGTACTTC.

This clonotype was recorded at least ten times. The chain uses TRBV29-1 and TRBJ2-2; the match to TRBD2 covers 15 bases. The germline V gene encodes CDR1 SQVTM and CDR2 ANQGSEA. The CDR3 is 15 amino acids. The V gene end was trimmed by 5 bases and the J gene end by 5 bases; junction bases not matched to a gene: 3. In DNA form, the CDR3 reads TGCAGCGTTCAGGGACTAGCGGGGGGTACCGGGGAGCTGTTTTTT. This encodes CSVQGLAGGTGELFF.

The chain couples TRBV9 to TRBJ1-5, with a weak D call TRBD1 (5 bases). The CDR3 length is 14 residues. Germline V gene lookup returns CDR1 SGDLS and CDR2 YYNGEE. V gave up 0 bases and J gave up 6 bases, with 10 bases separating them. CDR3: CASSVGGGGQPQHF. The CDR3 DNA reads as TGTGCCAGCAGCGTAGGGGGCGGTGGTCAGCCCCAGCATTTT.

This clonotype has just a few counts. This sequence joins TRBV6-5 and TRBJ2-2, with 12 nucleotides matching TRBD2. Germline V CDR1 and CDR2: MNHEY, SVGAGI. V lost 5 bases to trimming and J lost 8 bases; unmatched junction nucleotides: 9. The CDR3 is made up of 16 amino acids. The CDR3 loop is CASSNTRLAGAGELFF. The CDR3 DNA reads TGTGCCAGCAGTAACACTCGACTAGCGGGAGCTGGGGAGCTGTTTTTT.

This clonotype was recorded at least ten times. The chain employs TRBV10-3 and TRBJ2-7, with 11 bases that match TRBD1. The CDR3 totals 14 residues. Germline assignment: CDR1 ENHRY and CDR2 SYGVKD. The trim removed 10 bases at V and 4 bases at J, leaving 9 bases unmatched. The CDR3 DNA reads TGTGCCAGCGCCTCCCGGGACAGGGGGTACGAGCAGTACTTC. The encoded protein is CASASRDRGYEQYF.

This clonotype was detected only a few times. CDR3 in amino acids: CASSFPLGTPTFYNEQFF. As DNA, the CDR3 is TGTGCCAGCAGTTTCCCCCTCGGGACGCCAACCTTCTACAATGAGCAGTTCTTC. The chain recombines TRBV6-2 or TRBV6-3 with TRBJ2-1; D is tentatively TRBD1 or TRBD2 (5 bases each). This CDR3 is built from 18 residues. Germline CDR1 is MNHEY and CDR2 is SVGEGT. The germline V and J ends were trimmed by 4 bases and 3 bases, with 22 bases remaining between them.

This clonotype was observed at least ten times. This chain uses TRBV12-3 or TRBV12-4 with TRBJ2-1, with TRBD2 identical over 10 bases. The junction had 15 bases not matched to a gene; V was cut back by 7 bases and J by 9 bases. The CDR3 consists of 16 residues. The CDR3 DNA follows: TGTGCCAGCAATCCCCGTAGGGCTAGCGGGAGAGCTGAGCAGTTCTTC. This gives the protein CASNPRRASGRAEQFF.

The rearrangement links TRBV20-1 to TRBJ2-2; 15 nucleotides agree with TRBD2. V lost 6 bases and J lost 4; bases outside the gene matches: 3. Germline CDR1 DFQATT, CDR2 SNEGSKA (reference sequence). The length of the CDR3 is 15 residues. The CDR3 DNA sequence: TGCAGTGCCAGGACTAGCGGGAGGGCCACCGGGGAGCTGTTTTTT. This translates into CSARTSGRATGELFF.

This clonotype was found many times. This chain connects TRBV29-1 to TRBJ2-1; TRBD2 aligns across 8 bases. The J segment lost 0 bases and the V segment lost 7 bases, leaving 2 bases of the junction unmatched. The CDR3 length is 13 residues. The V gene's germline CDR1 is SQVTM and CDR2 ANQGSEA. CDR3 DNA: TGCAGCGCGGGAGGGCCCTCCTACAATGAGCAGTTCTTC. This translates into CSAGGPSYNEQFF.

This clonotype was counted at least ten times. The CDR3 loop is CASSPSDRAGAFF. CDR3 bases: TGCGCCAGCAGCCCATCAGACAGGGCCGGAGCTTTCTTT. The rearrangement uses TRBV5-1 and TRBJ1-1, with TRBD1 matching over 7 bases. J was trimmed by 10 bases and V by 4 bases; bases with no gene match: 10. Germline V CDR1 and CDR2: SGHRS, YFSETQ. This CDR3 is built from 13 residues.

This clonotype was seen repeatedly, ten times or more. The rearrangement links TRBV11-3 to TRBJ2-1, with D tentatively TRBD2 (5 bases). V was cut by 6 bases and J by 3 bases, with 9 bases left in between. The CDR3 covers 13 residues. Looked up from germline, CDR1 is SGHNT and CDR2 is YENEEA. The CDR3 loop reads CASSSGSYNEQFF. For the CDR3, the DNA is TGTGCCAGCAGTTCGGGGAGCTACAATGAGCAGTTCTTC.

This clonotype has only a few counts. The chain is built from TRBV5-5 and TRBJ1-2, with 8 bases identical to TRBD1. The CDR3 is 13 residues long. With 0 bases clipped from V and 8 bases from J, the junction kept 3 bases outside the gene matches. Germline V gene data show CDR1 as SGHKS and CDR2 as YYEKEE (reference sequence). This CDR3 is CASSLEQGDGYTF. CDR3 DNA sequence: TGTGCCAGCAGCTTGGAACAGGGGGACGGCTACACCTTC.

This clonotype has just one count. The rearrangement links TRBV29-1 to TRBJ2-3, with 13 bases matching TRBD2. Germline values: CDR1 SQVTM, CDR2 ANQGSEA. V trimming: 6 bases; J trimming: 1 base; junction bases outside the gene matches: 10. The CDR3 consists of 17 residues. The chain's CDR3 is CSVRTLAGGPGTDTQYF. CDR3 nucleotide sequence: TGCAGCGTAAGAACACTAGCGGGGGGGCCTGGCACAGATACGCAGTATTTT.